This T cell receptor beta chain stems from a study of blood T cell repertoires in COVID-19. Overall study: Samples of COVID-19 (acute and convalescent) were obtained from the United States, Italy and Spain. T cells, B-cell-depleted T cells, or PBMCs provided the cDNA or gDNA that served as material.

Produced via immunoSEQ multiplex PCR; TCRdb's table is partial and in-frame only. The sample shows 100,000 to 150,000 clones, approximately 82% of them seen only once. V shed 4 bases and J 5 bases; nucleotides not matched to a gene: 6. Germline assignment: CDR1 SGHRS and CDR2 YFSETQ. This CDR3 has 15 amino acids. The sequencing input was peripheral blood. The sequence derives from a man older than 75 with active or convalescent COVID-19. The chain is built from TRBV5-1 and TRBJ2-1; 10 bases map to TRBD2. As DNA, the CDR3 is TGCGCCAGCAGCAAAGCGGGGGGGCCGAACAATGAGCAGTTCTTC. It yields the protein CASSKAGGPNNEQFF.